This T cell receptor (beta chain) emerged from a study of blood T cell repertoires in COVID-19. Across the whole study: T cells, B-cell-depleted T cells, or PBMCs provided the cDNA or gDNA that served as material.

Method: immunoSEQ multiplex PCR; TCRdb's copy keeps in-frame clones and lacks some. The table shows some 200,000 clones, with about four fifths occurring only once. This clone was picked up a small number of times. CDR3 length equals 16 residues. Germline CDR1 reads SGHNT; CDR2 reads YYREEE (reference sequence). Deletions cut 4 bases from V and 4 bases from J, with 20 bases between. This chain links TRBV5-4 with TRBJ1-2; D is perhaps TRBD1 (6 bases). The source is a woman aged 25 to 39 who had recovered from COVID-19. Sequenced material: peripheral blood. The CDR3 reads CASSPRRGGVSYGYTF. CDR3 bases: TGTGCCAGCAGCCCTAGGCGGGGGGGCGTATCCTATGGCTACACCTTC.